The rows below give T cell receptor beta chains drawn from one sample of a study of cytomegalovirus exposure and HLA in healthy donors. Clones were sequenced by immunoSEQ multiplex PCR, and TCRdb holds only the in-frame ones, with some missing. The repertoire has tens of thousands of clones, approximately 78% of them found once; the top ten carry less than 4.5%. The sequenced sample consisted of PBMCs. Source of these receptors: a man aged 35 to 55 in good health and CMV-seronegative. The CDR3 runs from the conserved cysteine through the conserved F or W. The order of the fields is J gene, D gene, V gene, clone size, CDR3 protein, CDR3 DNA. D genes are given only for firm matches. Part of the rows lack a size; the others show once, few, many or a class for expanded clones.

TRBJ2-6 | NA | TRBV13 | NA | CASRGIQSSGANVLTF | TGTGCCAGCAGGGGCATCCAGAGCTCTGGGGCCAACGTCCTGACTTTC
TRBJ2-7 | TRBD1 | TRBV18 | few | CASSPPWDRAEQYF | TGTGCCAGCTCACCACCGTGGGACAGGGCCGAGCAGTACTTC
TRBJ2-2 | TRBD2 | TRBV4-3 | NA | CASSLSLGRERSTGELFF | TGCGCCAGCAGCCTCTCGCTAGGGCGGGAGAGGAGCACCGGGGAGCTGTTTTTT
TRBJ2-2 | NA | TRBV6-1 | few | CASSGLGVNAGELFF | TGTGCCAGCAGTGGGCTGGGCGTGAACGCCGGGGAGCTGTTTTTT
TRBJ2-5 | TRBD2 | TRBV5-6 | few | CASSLDSGRFQETQYF | TGTGCCAGCAGCTTGGATAGCGGGAGGTTCCAAGAGACCCAGTACTTC
TRBJ1-1 | TRBD1 | TRBV7-3 | NA | CASSPKGQGVLNTEAFF | TGTGCCAGCAGCCCGAAGGGACAGGGGGTTTTGAACACTGAAGCTTTCTTT
TRBJ2-7 | NA | TRBV5-4 | NA | CASSESGYEQYF | TGTGCCAGCAGCGAATCCGGGTACGAGCAGTACTTC
TRBJ2-3 | NA | TRBV5-1 | NA | CASSPLSGGTQYF | TGCGCCAGCAGCCCCCTTAGCGGAGGAACGCAGTATTTT
TRBJ1-2 | TRBD1 | TRBV5-1 | NA | CASSPGQGGYGYTF | TGCGCCAGCAGCCCAGGACAGGGGGGCTATGGCTACACCTTC
TRBJ2-5 | NA | TRBV9 | NA | CASSARDFQETQYF | TGTGCCAGCAGCGCCCGGGACTTCCAAGAGACCCAGTACTTC
TRBJ2-1 | TRBD2 | TRBV4-2 | few | CASSQTGTSLPRLSSYNEQFF | TGTGCCAGCAGCCAGACCGGGACTAGCCTTCCACGTCTTAGCTCCTACAATGAGCAGTTCTTC
TRBJ1-4 | NA | TRBV30 | NA | CAWSQGGVGKLFF | TGTGCCTGGAGCCAGGGCGGGGTTGGAAAACTGTTTTTT
TRBJ1-4 | TRBD1 | TRBV9 | NA | CASSPRTGTNEKLFF | TGTGCCAGCAGCCCCCGGACAGGTACTAATGAAAAACTGTTTTTT
TRBJ1-3 | NA | TRBV5-1 | NA | CASSPTGQTNTIYF | TGCGCCAGCAGCCCCACCGGACAGACTAACACCATATATTTT
TRBJ1-2 | NA | TRBV5-6 | once | CASSLGSRGYTF | TGTGCCAGCAGCTTGGGCTCGAGAGGCTACACCTTC
TRBJ1-2 | NA | TRBV19 | NA | CASSIAGGALGYTF | TGTGCCAGTAGTATAGCTGGGGGCGCGTTGGGCTACACCTTC
TRBJ2-1 | NA | TRBV2 | NA | CASSFSGTTALHNEQFF | TGTGCCAGCTCTTTTAGCGGCACGACCGCACTACACAATGAGCAGTTCTTC
TRBJ2-3 | NA | TRBV29-1 | NA | CSVQAWGGTDTQYF | TGCAGCGTACAGGCTTGGGGGGGCACAGATACGCAGTATTTT
TRBJ2-3 | NA | TRBV30 | NA | CASPQRITDTQYF | TGTGCCTCCCCGCAGCGCATCACAGATACGCAGTATTTT
TRBJ2-1 | TRBD2 | TRBV2 | few | CASTLTSGRVNEQFF | TGTGCCAGCACCTTGACTAGCGGGAGAGTAAATGAGCAGTTCTTC